This TCR beta chain was captured in a study of shared clonotypes between healthy human individuals. Looking at the study overall: Plates per donor: three CD4 naive, three CD4 memory, two CD8 naive, one CD8 memory. Whole-study results and caveats: Memory subsets generally showed lower estimated richness than naive subsets.

The trim removed 1 base at V and 5 bases at J, leaving 4 bases unmatched. CDR3 length: 15 residues. The germline V gene has CDR1 SGDLS and CDR2 YYNGEE. Concerning this clone itself: Its antigen remains unidentified.

Profiled with immunoSEQ multiplex PCR; TCRdb holds only in-frame clones, not every one. The sample has roughly 720,000 clones, roughly 91% seen once. The V gene is TRBV9, the J gene TRBJ2-7; TRBD1 agrees at 12 bases. Sequencing input: memory CD8+ T cells from PBMCs. Subset of the sample: CD45RO+ cells pooled with CCR7-negative TemRA cells. The clonotype originates from a man younger than 35 in good health. Some clones in this sample may be carry-over from other donors' samples. The CDR3 region has the DNA TGTGCCAGCAGCGTACGGGGACAGGGGGCCGACGAGCAGTACTTC. Translating gives CASSVRGQGADEQYF.